These 9 T cell receptor beta chains came from one sample sequenced in a study of beta chain features in type 1 diabetes (dated by TCRdb to the late 2010s). To prepare the library, the immunoSEQ multiplex PCR assay was applied. The entire isolated RNA was reverse transcribed using the High Capacity cDNA Reverse Transcription Kit, and thus expressed TCRB transcripts were sequenced. This immuneACCESS table, as held by TCRdb, lists in-frame sequences with V and J called but not all clones. Of the missing ones, under half trace to an unresolved V gene in checked studies; the others have no known cause. The sample data list about 42,000 clones, and 50% of these were observed just once. The ten largest clones add up to around 0.25% of the sample. Sequences were obtained from stem cell memory CD4+ T cells from blood. The cell subset or site label here, explained by the study, means: stem cell-like memory CD4+ T cells. These receptors came from a woman under 40 in good health.

The rearrangement uses TRBV7-9 and TRBJ1-4; possible D gene TRBD1, 5 bases. V was pared by 5 bases and J by 0 bases, with 10 bases between. CDR1 SEHNR and CDR2 FQNEAQ come from the germline V gene (reference sequence). CDR3 size: 15 residues. CDR3 in amino acids: CASSPDSPTNEKLFF. In DNA, the CDR3 is TGTGCCAGCAGCCCAGACAGCCCAACTAATGAAAAACTGTTTTTT.

This chain uses TRBV4-2 with TRBJ1-2; possibly TRBD1 for D (6 bases). V lost 0 bases to trimming and J lost 6 bases, with 17 bases between them. The CDR3 has 16 residues. Germline V CDR1 and CDR2: LGHNA, YNFKEQ. CDR3 protein: CASSQDPGQLINGYTF. The DNA for the CDR3 is TGTGCCAGCAGCCAAGATCCGGGACAACTTATTAATGGCTACACCTTC.

This clone has a handful of counts. The chain links TRBV19 to TRBJ1-5; possible D gene TRBD1, 6 bases. The germline V and J ends were trimmed by 6 bases and 5 bases, with 17 bases remaining between them. The CDR3 length is 15 residues. Germline V gives CDR1 LNHDA, CDR2 SQIVND (reference sequence). For the CDR3, the DNA is TGTGCCAGTAGGGTCACAGGGATCACGGATCAGCCCCAGCATTTT. This translates into CASRVTGITDQPQHF. The full variable domain, its missing parts supplied by reference TRBV19 and TRBJ1-5, is DGGITQSPKYLFRKEGQNVTLSCEQNLNHDAMYWYRQDPGQGLRLIYYSQIVNDFQKGDIAEGYSVSREKKESFPLTVTSAQKNPTAFYLCASRVTGITDQPQHFGDGTRLSIL.

This rearrangement joins TRBV5-6 to TRBJ2-1; tentatively, D is TRBD2 (6 bases). V lost 4 bases to trimming and J lost 5 bases, with 16 bases between them. The CDR3 has 15 residues. Germline CDR1 reads SGHDT; CDR2 reads YYEEEE. The CDR3 is CASSRSGRRDNEQFF. The CDR3 region has the DNA TGTGCCAGCAGCCGTTCCGGGAGAAGGGACAATGAGCAGTTCTTC.

The rearrangement uses TRBV6-5 and TRBJ2-1; TRBD1 matches 7 bases. The CDR3 length is 16 residues. V dropped 0 bases and J dropped 2; count of bases not matched to a gene: 4. CDR1 is MNHEY, CDR2 SVGAGI, per germline. CDR3 DNA: TGTGCCAGCAGTTACTCGAAACAGGGGCCCTACAATGAGCAGTTCTTC. It specifies CASSYSKQGPYNEQFF.

V and J are TRBV9 and TRBJ2-3; D might be TRBD2 (6 bases). The CDR3 sequence is 16 residues long. Trimming stripped 3 bases from V and 0 bases from J, with 14 bases between. Germline assignment: CDR1 SGDLS and CDR2 YYNGEE. This CDR3 is CASSDGRRDSTDTQYF. CDR3 DNA sequence: TGTGCCAGCAGCGACGGGCGGAGGGATAGCACAGATACGCAGTATTTT.

In nucleotides, the CDR3 is TGTGCCAGCAGCTTAACGGGGACTAGCGGGATTAATGAGCAGTTCTTC. It is translated as CASSLTGTSGINEQFF. The chain uses TRBV7-3 and TRBJ2-1, with 13 bases that match TRBD2. Per germline, CDR1 SGHTA and CDR2 FQGTGA. This CDR3 has 16 residues. Trimming removed 0 bases from V and 7 bases from J; junction bases left unmatched: 3.

This clone was seen just once. The chain carries TRBV6-5 and TRBJ2-2; 8 bases align to TRBD1. CDR3 length: 15 amino acids. Germline assignment: CDR1 MNHEY and CDR2 SVGAGI. V gave up 5 bases and J gave up 4 bases; unmatched junction bases: 6. CDR3 nucleotide sequence: TGTGCCAGCAGTCGCAGGGGGCCGGGCACCGGGGAGCTGTTTTTT. Translation: CASSRRGPGTGELFF.

The chain's CDR3 is CAISASSGQTYEQYF. The CDR3 DNA follows: TGTGCCATCAGTGCCTCTAGCGGGCAAACCTACGAGCAGTACTTC. The gene calls are TRBV10-3 and TRBJ2-7; 8 nucleotides agree with TRBD2. The CDR3 loop spans 15 amino acids. Germline loops: CDR1 ENHRY, CDR2 SYGVKD. After removal of 4 bases from V and 2 bases from J, the junction contained 7 bases not matched to a gene.